This TCR beta chain was sequenced for a study of T cell responses to AZD1222 COVID-19 vaccine. Clones were read by immunoSEQ multiplex PCR, and TCRdb kept only the in-frame ones, dropping some. The sample shows approximately 200,000 clones, about 90% of them seen only once. Trimming took 5 bases from V and 3 from J; bases not matched to a gene: 5. Germline CDR1 MNHEY, CDR2 SMNVEV (reference sequence). The CDR3 totals 15 residues. The sample here was peripheral blood, taken on day 0 of AZD1222 vaccination. This TCR came from an adult in good health. The V and J genes are TRBV27 and TRBJ2-7, with TRBD2 matching over 12 bases. DNA of the CDR3: TGTGCCAGCAGTCCCGGACTAGCGGGGATCTACGAGCAGTACTTC. Protein product: CASSPGLAGIYEQYF.